This TCR beta chain was recovered during a study of cytomegalovirus exposure and HLA in healthy donors. Study context: There were approximately 80 million unique TCRs (from HLA-typed donors) in an early data release. Across 300 to 400 genotyped donors, 65% to 90% landed in the Caucasian-associated ancestry cluster.

The PCR used 60 Vbeta and 13 Jbeta primers. The data were produced by immunoSEQ multiplex PCR, yet TCRdb's version contains in-frame clones alone and is incomplete. The table lists 150,000 to 200,000 clones, around 81% of them singletons, with 2% to 2.5% in the top ten. Findings and caveats of the study: TCR beta V- and J-gene trimming was later associated with a missense DCLRE1C variant. One cluster of highly shared sequence variants probably arose as a sequencing artifact.

Details on this clone: Its target is not known.

In germline, CDR1 is WNHNN, CDR2 SYGVQD (reference sequence). Trimming at V came to 4 bases and at J to 6 bases, leaving 5 bases not matched to a gene. This CDR3 has 13 amino acids. V and J are TRBV10-1 and TRBJ1-1; 7 nucleotides match TRBD1. The sequencing input was PBMCs. The sequence was obtained from a woman in her 30s in good health and CMV-seropositive. The CDR3 region has the DNA TGCGCCAGCAGTGCAGGGGGATTCGCTGAAGCTTTCTTT. Translation: CASSAGGFAEAFF.